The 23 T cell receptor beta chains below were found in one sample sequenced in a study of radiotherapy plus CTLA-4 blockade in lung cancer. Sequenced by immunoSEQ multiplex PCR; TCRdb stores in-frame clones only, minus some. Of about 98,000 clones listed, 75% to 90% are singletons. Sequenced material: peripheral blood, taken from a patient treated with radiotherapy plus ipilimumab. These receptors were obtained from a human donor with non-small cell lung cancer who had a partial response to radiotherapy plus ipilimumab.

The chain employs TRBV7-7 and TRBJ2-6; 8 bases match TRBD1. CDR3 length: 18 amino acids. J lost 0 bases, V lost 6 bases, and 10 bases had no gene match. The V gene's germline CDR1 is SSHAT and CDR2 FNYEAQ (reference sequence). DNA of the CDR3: TGTGCCAGCAGTCCAGGACAGGGTACAAGCTCTGGGGCCAACGTCCTGACTTTC. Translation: CASSPGQGTSSGANVLTF.

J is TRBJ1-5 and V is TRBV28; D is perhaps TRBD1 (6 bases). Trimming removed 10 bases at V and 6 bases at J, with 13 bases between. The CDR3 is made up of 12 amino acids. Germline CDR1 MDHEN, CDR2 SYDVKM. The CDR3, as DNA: TGTGCCACCGGCACAGGGCCTCAGCCCCAGCATTTT. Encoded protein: CATGTGPQPQHF. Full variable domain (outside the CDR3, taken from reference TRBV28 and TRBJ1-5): DVKVTQSSRYLVKRTGEKVFLECVQDMDHENMFWYRQDPGLGLRLIYFSYDVKMKEKGDIPEGYSVSREKKERFSLILESASTNQTSMYLCATGTGPQPQHFGDGTRLSIL.

The CDR3 sequence: CASSVASGGAGTDTQYF. Written as DNA, the CDR3 is TGTGCCAGCAGCGTAGCTTCGGGGGGGGCTGGCACAGATACGCAGTATTTT. The chain carries TRBV9 and TRBJ2-3; 8 bases are shared with TRBD2. Germline V gene data show CDR1 as SGDLS and CDR2 as YYNGEE. V lost 0 bases and J lost 1; bases outside the gene matches: 7. CDR3 length equals 17 residues.

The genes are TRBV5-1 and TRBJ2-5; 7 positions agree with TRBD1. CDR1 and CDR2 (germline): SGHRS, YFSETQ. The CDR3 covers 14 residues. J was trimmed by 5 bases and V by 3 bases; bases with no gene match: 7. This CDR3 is CASSSPTGLETQYF. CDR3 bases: TGCGCCAGCAGCTCTCCGACAGGGCTGGAGACCCAGTACTTC.

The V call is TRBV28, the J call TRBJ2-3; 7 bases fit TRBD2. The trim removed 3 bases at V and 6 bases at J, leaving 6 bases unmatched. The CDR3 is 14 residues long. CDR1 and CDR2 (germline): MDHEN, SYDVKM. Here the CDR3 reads CASSLNGEGDTQYF. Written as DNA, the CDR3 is TGTGCCAGCAGTTTGAACGGGGAGGGTGATACGCAGTATTTT.

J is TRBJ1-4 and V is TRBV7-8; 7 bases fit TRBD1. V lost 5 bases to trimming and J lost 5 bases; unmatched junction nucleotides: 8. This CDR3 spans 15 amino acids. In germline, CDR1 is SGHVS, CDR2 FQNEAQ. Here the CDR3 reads CASSAPGQPNEKLFF. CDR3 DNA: TGTGCCAGCAGCGCTCCGGGACAGCCCAATGAAAAACTGTTTTTT.

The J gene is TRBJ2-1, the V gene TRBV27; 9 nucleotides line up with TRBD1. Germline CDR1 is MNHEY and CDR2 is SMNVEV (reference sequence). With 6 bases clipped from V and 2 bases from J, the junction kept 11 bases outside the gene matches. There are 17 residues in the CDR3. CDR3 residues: CASSWGGDRVPYNEQFF. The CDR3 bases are TGTGCCAGCAGCTGGGGAGGGGACAGGGTCCCCTACAATGAGCAGTTCTTC.

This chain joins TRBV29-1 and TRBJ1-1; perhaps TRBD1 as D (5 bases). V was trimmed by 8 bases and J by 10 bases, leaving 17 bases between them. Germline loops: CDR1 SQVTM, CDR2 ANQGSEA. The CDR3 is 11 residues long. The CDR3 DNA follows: TGCAGCATTGCAACAGGTACGGTAGCTTTCTTT. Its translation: CSIATGTVAFF.

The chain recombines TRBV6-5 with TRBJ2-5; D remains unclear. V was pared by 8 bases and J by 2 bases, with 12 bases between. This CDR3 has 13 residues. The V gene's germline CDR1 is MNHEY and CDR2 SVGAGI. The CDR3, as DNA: TGTGCCAGCCTCCAGAGGAGACAAGAGACCCAGTACTTC. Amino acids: CASLQRRQETQYF.

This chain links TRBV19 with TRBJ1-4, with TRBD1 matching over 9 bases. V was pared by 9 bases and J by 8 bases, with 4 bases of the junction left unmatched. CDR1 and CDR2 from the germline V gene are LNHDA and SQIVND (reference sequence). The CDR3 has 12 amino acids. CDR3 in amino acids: CASSDRGEKLFF. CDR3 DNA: TGTGCCAGCTCTGACAGGGGGGAAAAACTGTTTTTT.

The chain's CDR3 is CAWRAVGRGLHGYTF. The CDR3 nucleotides read TGTGCCTGGAGGGCCGTTGGGAGGGGGTTACATGGCTACACCTTC. J is TRBJ1-2 and V is TRBV30; a weak D match, TRBD1 (6 bases). Per the germline V gene, CDR1 is GTSNPN and CDR2 is SVGIG (reference sequence). The CDR3 totals 15 residues. Trimming pared 3 bases from V and 6 bases from J, leaving 20 bases between.

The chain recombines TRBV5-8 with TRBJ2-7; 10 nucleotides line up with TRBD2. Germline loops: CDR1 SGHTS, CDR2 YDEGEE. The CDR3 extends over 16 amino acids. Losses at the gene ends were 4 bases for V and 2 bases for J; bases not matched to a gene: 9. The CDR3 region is CASSGDGLADPYEQYF. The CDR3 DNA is TGTGCCAGCAGCGGAGACGGACTAGCGGACCCCTACGAGCAGTACTTC.

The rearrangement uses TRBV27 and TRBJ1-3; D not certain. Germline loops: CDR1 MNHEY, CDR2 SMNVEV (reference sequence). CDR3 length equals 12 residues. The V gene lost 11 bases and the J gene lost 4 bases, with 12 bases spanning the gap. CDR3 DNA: TGTGCCGGAATAAAGAGGGGAAACACCATATATTTT. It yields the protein CAGIKRGNTIYF.

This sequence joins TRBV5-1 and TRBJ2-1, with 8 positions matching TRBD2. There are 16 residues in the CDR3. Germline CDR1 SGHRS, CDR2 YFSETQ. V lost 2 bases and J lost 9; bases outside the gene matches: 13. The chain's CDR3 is CASSLLAGYVKGEQFF. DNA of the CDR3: TGCGCCAGCAGCTTATTAGCGGGATACGTCAAAGGTGAGCAGTTCTTC.

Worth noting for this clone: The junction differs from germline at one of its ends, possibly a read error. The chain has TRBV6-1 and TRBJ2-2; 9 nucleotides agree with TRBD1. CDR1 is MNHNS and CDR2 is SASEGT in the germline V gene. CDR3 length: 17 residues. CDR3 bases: TGTGCCAGCAGTGCTACGGGACAGGGTTTTAACACCGGGGAGCCGTTTTTT. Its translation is CASSATGQGFNTGEPFF.

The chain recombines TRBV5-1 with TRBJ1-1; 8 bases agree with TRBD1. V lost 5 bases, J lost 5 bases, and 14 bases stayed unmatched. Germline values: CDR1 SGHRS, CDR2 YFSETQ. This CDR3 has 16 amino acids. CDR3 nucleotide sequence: TGCGCCAGCAGAGAATATTCGTCAGGGGGCGGAACTGAAGCTTTCTTT. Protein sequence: CASREYSSGGGTEAFF. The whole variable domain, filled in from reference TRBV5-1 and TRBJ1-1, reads KAGVTQTPRYLIKTRGQQVTLSCSPISGHRSVSWYQQTPGQGLQFLFEYFSETQRNKGNFPGRFSGRQFSNSRSEMNVSTLELGDSALYLCASREYSSGGGTEAFFGQGTRLTVV.

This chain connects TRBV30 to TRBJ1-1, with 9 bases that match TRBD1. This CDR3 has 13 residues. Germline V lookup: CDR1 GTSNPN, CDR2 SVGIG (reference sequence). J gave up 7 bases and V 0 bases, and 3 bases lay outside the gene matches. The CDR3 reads CAWSVTGGVEAFF. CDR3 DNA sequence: TGTGCCTGGAGTGTAACAGGGGGCGTTGAAGCTTTCTTT.

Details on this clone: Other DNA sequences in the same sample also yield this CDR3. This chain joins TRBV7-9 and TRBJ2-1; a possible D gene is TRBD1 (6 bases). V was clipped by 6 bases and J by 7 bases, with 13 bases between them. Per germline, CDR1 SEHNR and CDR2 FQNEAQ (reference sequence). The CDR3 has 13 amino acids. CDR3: CASRPDQGNEQFF. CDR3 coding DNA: TGTGCCAGCAGGCCCGATCAGGGGAATGAGCAGTTCTTC.

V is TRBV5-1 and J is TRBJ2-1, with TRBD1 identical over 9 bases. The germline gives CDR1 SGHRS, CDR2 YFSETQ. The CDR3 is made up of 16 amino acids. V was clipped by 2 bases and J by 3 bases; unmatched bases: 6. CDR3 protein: CASSLGGTGNYNEQFF. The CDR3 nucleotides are TGCGCCAGCAGCTTAGGCGGGACAGGGAACTACAATGAGCAGTTCTTC.

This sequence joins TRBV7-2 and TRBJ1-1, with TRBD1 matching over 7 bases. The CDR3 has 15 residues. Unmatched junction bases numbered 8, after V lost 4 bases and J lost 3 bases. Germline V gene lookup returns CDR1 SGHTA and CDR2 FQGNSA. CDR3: CASSSRDRTHTEAFF. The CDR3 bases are TGTGCCAGCAGCTCCCGGGACAGAACCCACACTGAAGCTTTCTTT. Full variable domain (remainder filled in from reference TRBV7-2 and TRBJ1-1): GAGVSQSPSNKVTEKGKDVELRCDPISGHTALYWYRQSLGQGLEFLIYFQGNSAPDKSGLPSDRFSAERTGGSVSTLTIQRTQQEDSAVYLCASSSRDRTHTEAFFGQGTRLTVV.

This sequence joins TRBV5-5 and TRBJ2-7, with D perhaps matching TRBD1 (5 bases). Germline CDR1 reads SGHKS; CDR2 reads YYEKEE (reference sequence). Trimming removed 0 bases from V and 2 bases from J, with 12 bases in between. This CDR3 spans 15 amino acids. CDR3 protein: CASSLEGQGTYEQYF. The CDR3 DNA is TGTGCCAGCAGCTTGGAAGGGCAGGGTACCTACGAGCAGTACTTC. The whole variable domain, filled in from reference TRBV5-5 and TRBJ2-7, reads DAGVTQSPTHLIKTRGQQVTLRCSPISGHKSVSWYQQVLGQGPQFIFQYYEKEERGRGNFPDRFSARQFPNYSSELNVNALLLGDSALYLCASSLEGQGTYEQYFGPGTRLTVT.

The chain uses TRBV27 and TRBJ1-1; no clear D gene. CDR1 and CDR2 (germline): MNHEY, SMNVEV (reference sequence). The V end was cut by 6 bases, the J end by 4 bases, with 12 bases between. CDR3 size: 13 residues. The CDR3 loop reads CASRFRGITEAFF. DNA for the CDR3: TGTGCCAGCAGATTTAGAGGGATCACTGAAGCTTTCTTT.

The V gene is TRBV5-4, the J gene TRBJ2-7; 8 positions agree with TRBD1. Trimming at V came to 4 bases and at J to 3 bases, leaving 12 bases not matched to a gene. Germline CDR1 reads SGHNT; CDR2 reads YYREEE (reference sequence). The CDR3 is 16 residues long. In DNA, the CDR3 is TGTGCCAGCAGCCCGCCGGGACAGGCGGGGTACTACGAGCAGTACTTC. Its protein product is CASSPPGQAGYYEQYF.